The rows below give T cell receptor beta chains drawn from one sample of a study of cytomegalovirus exposure and HLA in healthy donors. Sequenced by immunoSEQ multiplex PCR; TCRdb stores in-frame clones only, minus some. The table has 100,000 to 150,000 clones, approximately 10% seen once. Sequenced: PBMCs. These receptors were taken from a young woman in good health and CMV-seropositive. Each CDR3 is given with its conserved first and last residue. The D gene is left open where the match is weak. Expanded clones get a size class; other rows say once, few or many, or leave the size out.

cdr3_aa: CASSLVDSNNQPQHF
cdr3_nt: TGTGCCAGCAGCTTAGTCGACAGCAACAATCAGCCCCAGCATTTT
clone_size: .
j_call: TRBJ1-5
d_call: .
v_call: TRBV7-8

cdr3_aa: CASTSSGRAYEQFF
cdr3_nt: TGTGCCAGCACCTCTAGCGGGAGGGCATATGAGCAGTTCTTC
clone_size: .
j_call: TRBJ2-1
d_call: TRBD2
v_call: TRBV6-5

cdr3_aa: CAWPHSYGYTF
cdr3_nt: TGTGCCTGGCCTCACTCTTATGGCTACACCTTC
clone_size: .
j_call: TRBJ1-2
d_call: .
v_call: TRBV30

cdr3_aa: CASSLTGISYEQYF
cdr3_nt: TGTGCCAGTAGCCTGACAGGGATCAGTTACGAGCAGTACTTC
clone_size: few
j_call: TRBJ2-7
d_call: TRBD1
v_call: TRBV19

cdr3_aa: CASSQAPPLDSFNEQFF
cdr3_nt: TGCGCCAGCAGCCAAGCCCCCCCGCTGGACAGCTTCAATGAGCAGTTCTTC
clone_size: few
j_call: TRBJ2-1
d_call: .
v_call: TRBV4-1

cdr3_aa: CATSRDEYGYTF
cdr3_nt: TGTGCCACCAGCAGAGATGAGTATGGCTACACCTTC
clone_size: many
j_call: TRBJ1-2
d_call: .
v_call: TRBV15

cdr3_aa: CASQGPSFNQPQHF
cdr3_nt: TGTGCCAGCCAGGGGCCCTCCTTTAATCAGCCCCAGCATTTT
clone_size: few
j_call: TRBJ1-5
d_call: .
v_call: TRBV28

cdr3_aa: CASSLFTGVGTDTQYF
cdr3_nt: TGTGCCAGCAGCTTGTTTACGGGAGTCGGGACAGATACGCAGTATTTT
clone_size: .
j_call: TRBJ2-3
d_call: .
v_call: TRBV5-5

cdr3_aa: CATAPGLGGEQYF
cdr3_nt: TGTGCCACCGCACCGGGACTCGGAGGCGAGCAGTACTTC
clone_size: few
j_call: TRBJ2-7
d_call: .
v_call: TRBV19

cdr3_aa: CASRPGQTEAFF
cdr3_nt: TGTGCCAGCAGACCCGGACAGACTGAAGCTTTCTTT
clone_size: .
j_call: TRBJ1-1
d_call: .
v_call: TRBV28

cdr3_aa: CAWSVSLRDYEQYF
cdr3_nt: TGTGCCTGGAGTGTATCCCTACGGGACTACGAGCAGTACTTC
clone_size: few
j_call: TRBJ2-7
d_call: .
v_call: TRBV30

cdr3_aa: CASSVAGHEQYF
cdr3_nt: TGTGCCAGCAGTGTGGCGGGGCACGAGCAGTACTTC
clone_size: .
j_call: TRBJ2-7
d_call: .
v_call: TRBV2

cdr3_aa: CASSLGEGLTRTDTQYF
cdr3_nt: TGTGCCAGCAGCTTAGGTGAGGGACTCACGCGCACAGATACGCAGTATTTT
clone_size: .
j_call: TRBJ2-3
d_call: .
v_call: TRBV7-9

cdr3_aa: CAWSVDSHNQPQHF
cdr3_nt: TGTGCCTGGAGTGTGGACAGTCACAATCAGCCCCAGCATTTT
clone_size: .
j_call: TRBJ1-5
d_call: .
v_call: TRBV30

cdr3_aa: CASSLGTGGLYGYTF
cdr3_nt: TGCGCCAGCAGCTTAGGGACAGGGGGCCTCTATGGCTACACCTTC
clone_size: .
j_call: TRBJ1-2
d_call: TRBD1
v_call: TRBV5-1

cdr3_aa: CASSEALGQGNSPLHF
cdr3_nt: TGTGCCAGCAGTGAAGCCCTGGGACAAGGGAATTCACCCCTCCACTTT
clone_size: .
j_call: TRBJ1-6
d_call: .
v_call: TRBV2

cdr3_aa: CASTDSLNTEAFF
cdr3_nt: TGCGCCAGCACTGACAGTTTGAACACTGAAGCTTTCTTT
clone_size: few
j_call: TRBJ1-1
d_call: .
v_call: TRBV5-1

cdr3_aa: CASRDRVGNTIYF
cdr3_nt: TGTGCCAGCCGGGACAGGGTAGGAAACACCATATATTTT
clone_size: few
j_call: TRBJ1-3
d_call: TRBD1
v_call: TRBV6-1

cdr3_aa: CASSTGHTYEQYF
cdr3_nt: TGTGCCAGCAGCACAGGACATACTTACGAGCAGTACTTC
clone_size: .
j_call: TRBJ2-7
d_call: .
v_call: TRBV11-2

cdr3_aa: CASSLLSEGLTSGNEQFF
cdr3_nt: TGTGCCAGCAGTTTGTTGTCGGAGGGGCTAACGAGCGGGAATGAGCAGTTCTTC
clone_size: few
j_call: TRBJ2-1
d_call: .
v_call: TRBV28

cdr3_aa: CASSERNGGVGTIYF
cdr3_nt: TGTGCCAGCAGTGAAAGGAACGGTGGAGTGGGTACCATATATTTT
clone_size: few
j_call: TRBJ1-3
d_call: .
v_call: TRBV6-1

cdr3_aa: CASSVAVSYEQYF
cdr3_nt: TGTGCCAGCAGCGTCGCAGTCTCCTACGAGCAGTACTTC
clone_size: .
j_call: TRBJ2-7
d_call: .
v_call: TRBV9

cdr3_aa: CASSLTQGLYYGYTF
cdr3_nt: TGTGCCAGCAGTTTAACGCAAGGACTATACTATGGCTACACCTTC
clone_size: .
j_call: TRBJ1-2
d_call: .
v_call: TRBV28

cdr3_aa: CASSFKRQYYEQYF
cdr3_nt: TGTGCCAGCAGCTTTAAGCGGCAGTACTACGAGCAGTACTTC
clone_size: few
j_call: TRBJ2-7
d_call: .
v_call: TRBV11-3

cdr3_aa: CASSIGTGGNHNEQFF
cdr3_nt: TGTGCCAGCAGCATCGGGACAGGGGGAAACCACAATGAGCAGTTCTTC
clone_size: few
j_call: TRBJ2-1
d_call: TRBD1
v_call: TRBV7-3

cdr3_aa: CASSLGGGLAGYNEQFF
cdr3_nt: TGTGCCAGCAGCTTAGGGGGCGGACTAGCGGGTTACAATGAGCAGTTCTTC
clone_size: few
j_call: TRBJ2-1
d_call: TRBD2
v_call: TRBV7-9

cdr3_aa: CSATGSTNTEAFF
cdr3_nt: TGCAGCGCGACAGGGAGTACAAACACTGAAGCTTTCTTT
clone_size: few
j_call: TRBJ1-1
d_call: TRBD1
v_call: TRBV29-1

cdr3_aa: CASSKTMDSTKNIQYF
cdr3_nt: TGTGCCAGCAGCAAAACGATGGACAGTACCAAAAACATTCAGTACTTC
clone_size: once
j_call: TRBJ2-4
d_call: .
v_call: TRBV7-2

cdr3_aa: CASQLAGGYNEQFF
cdr3_nt: TGTGCCAGCCAACTAGCGGGAGGGTACAATGAGCAGTTCTTC
clone_size: few
j_call: TRBJ2-1
d_call: TRBD2
v_call: TRBV27

cdr3_aa: CASKVGQGPNQPQHF
cdr3_nt: TGTGCCAGTAAGGTCGGTCAGGGGCCCAATCAGCCCCAGCATTTT
clone_size: few
j_call: TRBJ1-5
d_call: .
v_call: TRBV19

cdr3_aa: CASSPRQGSSNQPQHF
cdr3_nt: TGTGCCAGCTCACCCCGACAGGGTAGTAGCAATCAGCCCCAGCATTTT
clone_size: .
j_call: TRBJ1-5
d_call: TRBD1
v_call: TRBV18

cdr3_aa: CASSHSTGNYGYTF
cdr3_nt: TGTGCCAGCAGCCACTCGACGGGGAACTATGGCTACACCTTC
clone_size: .
j_call: TRBJ1-2
d_call: .
v_call: TRBV11-2

cdr3_aa: CATSGLADNEQFF
cdr3_nt: TGTGCCACCTCGGGACTAGCGGACAATGAGCAGTTCTTC
clone_size: .
j_call: TRBJ2-1
d_call: TRBD2
v_call: TRBV27

cdr3_aa: CASTKRAGETQYF
cdr3_nt: TGTGCCAGCACAAAGCGGGCTGGAGAGACCCAGTACTTC
clone_size: .
j_call: TRBJ2-5
d_call: .
v_call: TRBV27

cdr3_aa: CASSTTSGIPLRTQYF
cdr3_nt: TGTGCCAGTAGTACGACTAGCGGGATCCCTTTGCGGACGCAGTATTTT
clone_size: few
j_call: TRBJ2-3
d_call: TRBD2
v_call: TRBV19

cdr3_aa: CASSVHDQGHTEAFF
cdr3_nt: TGTGCCAGCAGCGTTCACGACCAGGGGCACACTGAAGCTTTCTTT
clone_size: few
j_call: TRBJ1-1
d_call: .
v_call: TRBV9

cdr3_aa: CASSDQRTGVVGGYTF
cdr3_nt: TGCGCCAGCAGTGACCAAAGGACAGGAGTAGTCGGTGGCTACACCTTC
clone_size: few
j_call: TRBJ1-2
d_call: TRBD1
v_call: TRBV10-1

cdr3_aa: CASSYWSGSVTGELFF
cdr3_nt: TGTGCCAGCAGTTACTGGAGCGGGAGCGTCACCGGGGAGCTGTTTTTT
clone_size: .
j_call: TRBJ2-2
d_call: TRBD2
v_call: TRBV6-5

cdr3_aa: CATVERVTYNEQFF
cdr3_nt: TGTGCCACCGTGGAGCGGGTTACCTACAATGAGCAGTTCTTC
clone_size: .
j_call: TRBJ2-1
d_call: .
v_call: TRBV2

cdr3_aa: CASSLPGDGHSQHF
cdr3_nt: TGTGCCAGCAGCCTACCGGGAGACGGGCATTCCCAGCATTTT
clone_size: .
j_call: TRBJ1-5
d_call: .
v_call: TRBV7-9

cdr3_aa: CAWSSTGQGGNTIYF
cdr3_nt: TGTGCCTGGAGTTCGACGGGACAGGGGGGAAACACCATATATTTT
clone_size: few
j_call: TRBJ1-3
d_call: TRBD1
v_call: TRBV30

cdr3_aa: CASSTKTSGTGELFF
cdr3_nt: TGTGCCAGCAGCACCAAAACTAGCGGGACCGGGGAGCTGTTTTTT
clone_size: few
j_call: TRBJ2-2
d_call: TRBD2
v_call: TRBV7-9

cdr3_aa: CASSPGTGNEQFF
cdr3_nt: TGTGCCAGCAGCCCTGGGACTGGCAATGAGCAGTTCTTC
clone_size: .
j_call: TRBJ2-1
d_call: .
v_call: TRBV5-6

cdr3_aa: CASSPPTSGATYEQYF
cdr3_nt: TGTGCCAGCAGCCCCCCGACTAGCGGGGCTACCTACGAGCAGTACTTC
clone_size: few
j_call: TRBJ2-7
d_call: TRBD2
v_call: TRBV2

cdr3_aa: CASSLGPVLGYEQYF
cdr3_nt: TGTGCCAGCAGTTTAGGGCCGGTATTGGGTTACGAGCAGTACTTC
clone_size: .
j_call: TRBJ2-7
d_call: .
v_call: TRBV28

cdr3_aa: CASSLGGSSYNEQFF
cdr3_nt: TGTGCCAGCAGTTTGGGCGGGAGCTCCTACAATGAGCAGTTCTTC
clone_size: .
j_call: TRBJ2-1
d_call: TRBD2
v_call: TRBV27

cdr3_aa: CASSLAGGGSGYTF
cdr3_nt: TGTGCCAGCAGCTTGGCCGGGGGAGGGTCTGGCTACACCTTC
clone_size: .
j_call: TRBJ1-2
d_call: .
v_call: TRBV5-6

cdr3_aa: CASSLGQAPTEAFF
cdr3_nt: TGTGCCAGCTCATTGGGACAGGCCCCCACTGAAGCTTTCTTT
clone_size: few
j_call: TRBJ1-1
d_call: TRBD1
v_call: TRBV18

cdr3_aa: CASSQLRGTYNEQFF
cdr3_nt: TGTGCCAGCAGCCAACTCAGGGGAACCTACAATGAGCAGTTCTTC
clone_size: .
j_call: TRBJ2-1
d_call: .
v_call: TRBV7-3

cdr3_aa: CAVTSRAGGHLSSYNEQFF
cdr3_nt: TGTGCCGTCACCAGTCGAGCGGGAGGACACCTGAGCTCCTACAATGAGCAGTTCTTC
clone_size: .
j_call: TRBJ2-1
d_call: TRBD2
v_call: TRBV6-9

cdr3_aa: CASSVGQGENQPQHF
cdr3_nt: TGTGCCAGCAGTGTAGGACAGGGGGAGAATCAGCCCCAGCATTTT
clone_size: few
j_call: TRBJ1-5
d_call: TRBD1
v_call: TRBV2

cdr3_aa: CASSGPGGDTQYF
cdr3_nt: TGTGCCAGCAGTGGACCAGGGGGAGATACGCAGTATTTT
clone_size: .
j_call: TRBJ2-3
d_call: TRBD1
v_call: TRBV25-1

cdr3_aa: CASSFRANARAQFF
cdr3_nt: TGTGCCAGCAGCTTCAGGGCCAACGCTAGGGCGCAGTTCTTC
clone_size: .
j_call: TRBJ2-1
d_call: .
v_call: TRBV7-2